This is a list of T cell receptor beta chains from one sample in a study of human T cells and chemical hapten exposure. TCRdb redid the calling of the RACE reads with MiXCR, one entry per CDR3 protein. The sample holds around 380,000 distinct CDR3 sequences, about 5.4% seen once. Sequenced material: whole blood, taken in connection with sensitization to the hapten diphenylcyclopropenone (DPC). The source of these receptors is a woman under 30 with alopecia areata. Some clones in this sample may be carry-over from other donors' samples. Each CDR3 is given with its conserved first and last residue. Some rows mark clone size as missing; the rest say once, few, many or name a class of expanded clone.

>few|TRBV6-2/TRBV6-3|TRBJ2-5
CASSYPEETQYF
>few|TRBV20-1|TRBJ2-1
CSARGIKQGNEQFF
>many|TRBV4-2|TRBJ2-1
CASSHVGQLSYNEQFF
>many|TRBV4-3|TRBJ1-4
CASSIQMGPNEKLFF
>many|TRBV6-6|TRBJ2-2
CASSSGWDGNTGELFF
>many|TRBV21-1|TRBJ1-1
CASSKAGRGIEAFF
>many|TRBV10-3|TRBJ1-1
CAISEVGAPTEAFF
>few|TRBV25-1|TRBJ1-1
CASSEIGTGPKAFF
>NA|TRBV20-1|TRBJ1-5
CSARANTGGNQPQHF
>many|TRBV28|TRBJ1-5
CASTFGTGSNQPQHF
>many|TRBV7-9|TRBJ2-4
CASSSSDRGPKNIQYF
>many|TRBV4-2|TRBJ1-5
CASSQDGGAYQPQHF
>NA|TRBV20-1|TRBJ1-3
CSARGQAGNTIYF
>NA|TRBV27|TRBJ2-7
CASSQGGFWYF
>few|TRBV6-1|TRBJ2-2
CASSELGTLNTGELFF
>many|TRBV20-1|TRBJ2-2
CSASNPGSNTGELFF
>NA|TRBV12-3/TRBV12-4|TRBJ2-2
CASSQPAGELFF
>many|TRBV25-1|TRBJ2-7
CASSENPTKTGNDEQYF
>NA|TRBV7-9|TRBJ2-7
CASSLMRGGAYEQYF
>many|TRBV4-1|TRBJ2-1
CASSQDRAYNEQFF
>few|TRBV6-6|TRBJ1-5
CASYSGGSNQPQHF
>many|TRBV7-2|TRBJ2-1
CASSSTGQEQFF
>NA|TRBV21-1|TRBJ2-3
CASSKEKLAFRNTQYF
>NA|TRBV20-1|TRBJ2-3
CSAGVERLAGGSATQYF